The 32 T cell receptor beta chains reported below all come from one sample, sequenced in a study of CD8 T cells in ankylosing spondylitis. For these TCRs, the target antigens are not known. Study-wide findings and caveats: Within ankylosing spondylitis blood, a TCR beta motif made up of eight or nine highly homologous variants appeared to be characteristic.

TCRdb re-derived calls from the 5' RACE reads in MiXCR, one entry per CDR3 protein. The sample lists 200,000 to 250,000 distinct CDR3 sequences, about 6.7% occurring once. The sequenced sample consisted of blood, either unsorted or a sorted T cell fraction (not recorded which). The source of these receptors is a male donor with ankylosing spondylitis.

This clonotype was detected a few times. The chain joins TRBV4-1 to TRBJ1-2; 8 bases align to TRBD1. J was trimmed by 9 bases and V by 0 bases; bases with no gene match: 3. Germline CDR1 MGHRA, CDR2 YSYEKL. The CDR3 runs to 13 residues. The CDR3 sequence: CASSQDPGGRYTF. The CDR3 nucleotides read TGCGCCAGCAGCCAAGATCCAGGGGGCCGCTACACCTTC.

This clonotype showed up many times. The chain employs TRBV2 and TRBJ2-2, with TRBD2 matching 14 bases. The length of the CDR3 is 16 residues. Germline V gene data show CDR1 as SNHLY and CDR2 as FYNNEI. The V and J ends lost 6 bases and 6 bases, in that order; junction bases with no gene match: 6. The CDR3 here is CASRGTSGGSAGELFF. CDR3 bases: TGTGCCAGCAGGGGGACTAGCGGGGGTTCGGCCGGGGAGCTGTTTTTT.

In its sample, this clonotype was seen many times. The chain links TRBV5-1 to TRBJ1-2; no firm D call. Trimming cost V 0 bases and J 4 bases, with 13 bases left between them. Per germline, CDR1 SGHRS and CDR2 YFSETQ. The CDR3 length is 15 residues. The CDR3 protein is CASSLAGVRLYGYTF. The CDR3 nucleotides read TGCGCCAGCAGCTTGGCCGGGGTACGGCTCTATGGCTACACCTTC.

This clonotype was picked up many times. The chain has TRBV6-4 and TRBJ2-7; TRBD1 matches at 10 bases. The V gene's germline CDR1 is MRHNA and CDR2 SNTAGT. The CDR3 length is 14 residues. V gave up 0 bases and J gave up 5 bases; unmatched junction bases: 1. CDR3 sequence (DNA): TGTGCCAGCAGTGACTCGGGACAGGGGCACGAGCAGTACTTC. As protein: CASSDSGQGHEQYF.

This clonotype showed up many times. As DNA, the CDR3 is TGTGCCAGCAGTAGACTCGGGGGTGTGAAAGATACGCAGTATTTT. As protein: CASSRLGGVKDTQYF. This chain connects TRBV6-5 to TRBJ2-3; tentatively, D is TRBD2 (6 bases). Germline loops: CDR1 MNHEY, CDR2 SVGAGI. The CDR3 runs to 15 residues. V was clipped by 5 bases and J by 5 bases, with 17 bases between them.

This clonotype was detected ten times or more. The chain carries TRBV29-1 and TRBJ2-5; no clear D. The CDR3 covers 12 residues. The V end was cut by 3 bases, the J end by 3 bases, with 8 bases between. The germline gives CDR1 SQVTM, CDR2 ANQGSEA. The CDR3 here is CSVDSPEETQYF. The CDR3 DNA follows: TGCAGCGTTGACTCCCCTGAAGAGACCCAGTACTTC.

This clonotype was counted many times. The V and J genes are TRBV4-1 and TRBJ1-2; TRBD1 matches at 7 bases. This CDR3 contains 16 residues. Germline lookup yields CDR1 MGHRA and CDR2 YSYEKL. V lost 0 bases, J lost 4 bases, and 8 bases stayed unmatched. CDR3 region: CASSQDPQGDIYGYTF. In DNA form, the CDR3 reads TGCGCCAGCAGCCAAGATCCCCAGGGGGATATCTATGGCTACACCTTC.

This clonotype was found a few times. The rearrangement uses TRBV27 and TRBJ1-2; possibly TRBD1 for D (5 bases). Germline CDR1 MNHEY, CDR2 SMNVEV (reference sequence). The CDR3 is 13 residues long. V was shortened by 8 bases and J by 6 bases, with 16 bases between the two germline ends. The CDR3 protein is CASGVVGGDGYTF. DNA for the CDR3: TGTGCCAGCGGGGTGGTGGGAGGGGATGGCTACACCTTC.

This clonotype was counted many times. The chain joins TRBV9 to TRBJ2-1; 7 bases map to TRBD2. Losses at the gene ends were 0 bases for V and 4 bases for J; bases not matched to a gene: 7. The CDR3 spans 16 residues. Germline CDR1 is SGDLS and CDR2 is YYNGEE. CDR3 DNA: TGTGCCAGCAGCGTAGATGGAGGGAGGGGATACAATGAGCAGTTCTTC. Its translation is CASSVDGGRGYNEQFF.

This clonotype has ten or more counts. The chain carries TRBV28 and TRBJ2-7, with 9 bases matching TRBD2. Germline assignment: CDR1 MDHEN and CDR2 SYDVKM. V lost 4 bases, J lost 4 bases, and 8 bases stayed unmatched. The CDR3 contains 15 residues. CDR3 DNA: TGTGCCAGCAGTTATGAAGCTAGCGGGGCTTACGAGCAGTACTTC. This translates into CASSYEASGAYEQYF.

The V gene is TRBV20-1, the J gene TRBJ1-5, with D possibly being TRBD1 (5 bases). CDR1 and CDR2 (germline): DFQATT, SNEGSKA (reference sequence). Trimming stripped 2 bases from V and 5 bases from J, with 19 bases between. CDR3 length: 16 residues. CDR3: CSARRIWGTDDQPQHF. Written as DNA, the CDR3 is TGCAGTGCTAGACGGATATGGGGGACGGATGATCAGCCCCAGCATTTT.

In this sample, this clonotype turned up a few times. The chain recombines TRBV18 with TRBJ1-1, with D uncertain. Germline values: CDR1 KGHSH, CDR2 LQKENI. V was clipped by 2 bases and J by 3 bases, with 19 bases between them. The CDR3 sequence is 17 residues long. CDR3 DNA: TGTGCCAGCTCACCAAACTTCGGGAGCCAGCGAGACACTGAAGCTTTCTTT. Translation gives CASSPNFGSQRDTEAFF.

At least ten counts were recorded for this clonotype. The J gene is TRBJ2-2, the V gene TRBV10-2, with unresolved D. Germline V gene sequence: CDR1 WSHSY, CDR2 SAAADI. V gave up 7 bases and J gave up 0 bases, with 12 bases separating them. CDR3 length: 15 residues. CDR3: CASNEARANTGELFF. For the CDR3, the DNA is TGCGCCAGCAACGAAGCCCGAGCGAACACCGGGGAGCTGTTTTTT.

In its sample, this clonotype was seen many times. The gene calls are TRBV14 and TRBJ2-7; 8 bases map to TRBD1. The CDR3 loop spans 14 amino acids. Germline values: CDR1 SGHDN, CDR2 FVKESK. The V and J ends lost 4 bases and 2 bases, in that order; junction bases with no gene match: 4. CDR3 protein: CASSRNRGTYEQYF. Written as DNA, the CDR3 is TGTGCCAGCAGCCGGAACAGGGGGACCTACGAGCAGTACTTC.

The sample holds many counts of this clonotype. The chain recombines TRBV27 with TRBJ2-1; TRBD2 agrees at 9 bases. Germline trimming cut 6 bases from V and 3 bases from J; bases unmatched to any gene: 3. The germline V gene encodes CDR1 MNHEY and CDR2 SMNVEV (reference sequence). The CDR3 is 14 amino acids. The DNA for the CDR3 is TGTGCCAGCAGGGGACTAGCCCGCTACAATGAGCAGTTCTTC. Protein sequence: CASRGLARYNEQFF.

This clonotype was picked up a small number of times. The J gene is TRBJ2-5, the V gene TRBV12-3 or TRBV12-4; no firm D call. V dropped 2 bases and J dropped 4 bases, with 5 bases sitting between them. CDR3 length: 12 amino acids. DNA of the CDR3: TGTGCCAGCAGTTTAACTGGAGAGACCCAGTACTTC. This gives the protein CASSLTGETQYF.

DNA for the CDR3: TGTGCCAGCAGCTCCCGTTGGACAGGGAATCACCACGAGCAGTACTTC. It specifies CASSSRWTGNHHEQYF. The chain has TRBV7-9 and TRBJ2-7; 8 bases map to TRBD1. Germline lookup yields CDR1 SEHNR and CDR2 FQNEAQ (reference sequence). V shed 4 bases and J 5 bases; nucleotides not matched to a gene: 13. This CDR3 has 16 residues.

This clonotype was counted a few times. The chain uses TRBV5-1 and TRBJ1-2, with 7 bases that match TRBD1. CDR3 length: 15 amino acids. The germline V gene encodes CDR1 SGHRS and CDR2 YFSETQ. Trimming cost V 1 base and J 3 bases; bases outside gene matches: 6. DNA for the CDR3: TGCGCCAGCAGCTTGCGAATTGGGACAGACTATGGCTACACCTTC. This encodes CASSLRIGTDYGYTF.

V and J are TRBV9 and TRBJ2-1; possible D gene TRBD1, 6 bases. The CDR3 extends over 14 amino acids. V gave up 4 bases and J gave up 2 bases, with 10 bases separating them. CDR1 SGDLS and CDR2 YYNGEE come from the germline V gene. The CDR3: CASSHRDTYNEQFF. CDR3 sequence (DNA): TGTGCCAGCAGCCACCGGGACACCTACAATGAGCAGTTCTTC.

The genes are TRBV20-1 and TRBJ2-1; D possibly uses TRBD1 or TRBD2 (6 bases each). This CDR3 comprises 14 residues. V lost 0 bases, J lost 2 bases, and 8 bases lay in between. CDR1 and CDR2 (germline): DFQATT, SNEGSKA (reference sequence). In DNA form, the CDR3 reads TGCAGTGCTAGAGAACGGGGGCCCTACAATGAGCAGTTCTTC. This translates into CSARERGPYNEQFF.

There are many counts of this clonotype. The rearrangement joins TRBV27 to TRBJ2-1, with 13 positions matching TRBD2. The CDR3 consists of 15 residues. The junction had 5 bases not matched to a gene; V was cut back by 5 bases and J by 7 bases. Germline CDR1 is MNHEY and CDR2 is SMNVEV (reference sequence). The CDR3 nucleotides read TGTGCCAGCAGTCCCGGGACTAGCGGGATAAATGAGCAGTTCTTC. Its translation: CASSPGTSGINEQFF.

This clonotype was recorded many times. This chain connects TRBV15 to TRBJ2-1; TRBD2 agrees at 13 bases. V shed 6 bases, J shed 5 bases, and the junction held 7 bases outside the gene matches. This CDR3 is 16 amino acids long. Per germline, CDR1 LNHNV and CDR2 YYDKDF (reference sequence). CDR3 DNA: TGTGCCACCAGGTCGGGACTAGCGGGGAGGGACAATGAGCAGTTCTTC. Amino acids: CATRSGLAGRDNEQFF.

This clonotype was observed at least ten times. The rearrangement links TRBV11-2 to TRBJ2-5; D is perhaps TRBD1 or TRBD2 (6 bases each). The CDR3 has 13 amino acids. The V gene lost 4 bases and the J gene lost 7 bases, with 13 bases spanning the gap. CDR1 and CDR2 from the germline V gene are SGHAT and FQNNGV. CDR3 in amino acids: CASSSIRGGTQYF. The CDR3 bases are TGTGCCAGCAGCTCTATCAGGGGAGGGACCCAGTACTTC.

The table lists this clonotype with many counts. The chain employs TRBV6-1 and TRBJ2-7; 10 bases agree with TRBD1. The germline CDR1 and CDR2 sequences are MNHNS and SASEGT. Trimming cost V 7 bases and J 0 bases; bases outside gene matches: 9. The CDR3 is 16 residues long. The CDR3 DNA reads as TGTGCCAGCATTGGACAGGGGGGACTATTCTCCTACGAGCAGTACTTC. It translates to CASIGQGGLFSYEQYF.

This clonotype came up a few times. V is TRBV7-9 and J is TRBJ1-1; 7 bases line up with TRBD1. CDR1 is SEHNR and CDR2 is FQNEAQ in the germline V gene (reference sequence). Trimming cost V 11 bases and J 0 bases; bases outside gene matches: 9. The CDR3 has 14 amino acids. CDR3 coding DNA: TGTGCCCCTACCGGACAGGACCTGAACACTGAAGCTTTCTTT. Translation: CAPTGQDLNTEAFF.

At least ten counts were recorded for this clonotype. The CDR3 loop is CASSLQRNTEAFF. The CDR3, as DNA: TGTGCCAGCAGTTTACAGAGGAACACTGAAGCTTTCTTT. The chain links TRBV27 to TRBJ1-1, with D unclear. Germline lookup yields CDR1 MNHEY and CDR2 SMNVEV (reference sequence). Trimming left V 2 bases short and J 1 base short, with 5 bases between. CDR3 length: 13 amino acids.

In this sample, this clonotype turned up a few times. The DNA for the CDR3 is TGTGCCATCGGTCAGCGGGGGAGGGGAGATACGCAGTATTTT. This sequence encodes CAIGQRGRGDTQYF. The chain recombines TRBV10-3 with TRBJ2-3, with 8 positions matching TRBD2. The germline V gene encodes CDR1 ENHRY and CDR2 SYGVKD. The CDR3 totals 14 residues. V shed 8 bases and J 5 bases; nucleotides not matched to a gene: 9.

This clonotype was seen ten or more times. V gene TRBV12-3 or TRBV12-4 combines with J gene TRBJ2-1; 11 bases fit TRBD2. J lost 4 bases, V lost 1 base, and 6 bases had no gene match. The CDR3 extends over 17 amino acids. CDR3 amino acids: CASSLGLAGGPYNEQFF. The CDR3 nucleotides read TGTGCCAGCAGTTTAGGGCTAGCGGGGGGCCCGTACAATGAGCAGTTCTTC.

This clonotype came up many times. The chain is built from TRBV7-9 and TRBJ2-1; D is possibly TRBD1 (5 bases). V gave up 5 bases and J gave up 5 bases, with 7 bases separating them. The CDR3 sequence is 12 residues long. Germline V gene lookup returns CDR1 SEHNR and CDR2 FQNEAQ (reference sequence). CDR3 sequence reads: CASSRQNNEQFF. CDR3 DNA: TGTGCCAGCAGCCGACAGAACAATGAGCAGTTCTTC.

Only a few counts were recorded for this clonotype. The chain carries TRBV6-2 or TRBV6-3 and TRBJ1-2, with D perhaps TRBD1 (5 bases). Trimming stripped 2 bases from V and 8 bases from J, with 18 bases between. Per germline, CDR1 MNHEY and CDR2 SVGEGT. CDR3 length equals 15 residues. The CDR3 loop is CASSYGTNRLEGYTF. CDR3 sequence (DNA): TGTGCCAGCAGTTACGGGACGAACAGGCTTGAAGGCTACACCTTC.

This clonotype occurred many times. The chain joins TRBV5-1 to TRBJ1-1, with unresolved D. Germline loops: CDR1 SGHRS, CDR2 YFSETQ. The CDR3 consists of 16 residues. V dropped 4 bases and J dropped 1 base, with 17 bases sitting between them. CDR3 residues: CASSETRTSGNTEAFF. The CDR3 DNA follows: TGCGCCAGCAGCGAAACAAGGACCTCCGGGAACACTGAAGCTTTCTTT.

This clonotype has at least ten counts. This sequence joins TRBV10-3 and TRBJ2-7; weak D call: TRBD2 (6 bases). V gave up 8 bases and J gave up 2 bases, with 10 bases separating them. Germline V gives CDR1 ENHRY, CDR2 SYGVKD. The CDR3 runs to 12 residues. In DNA form, the CDR3 reads TGTGCCATCTCTAGCGTTCCCTACGAGCAGTACTTC. It is translated as CAISSVPYEQYF.